This T cell receptor beta chain was identified during a study of T cells in Graves' hyperthyroidism and ophthalmopathy. The V end was cut by 0 bases, the J end by 1 base, with 6 bases between. This CDR3 spans 15 amino acids. Looked up from germline, CDR1 is ENHRY and CDR2 is SYGVKD. For the diagnoses, clinical symptoms, serum thyroxine and TRAb, thyroid ultrasound and orbital computed tomography were used. The sample holds many counts of this clonotype. It was RNA transcripts that yielded the amplified TCR beta CDR3 regions. Initially, a first-round RT-PCR of the TCR CDR3 employed the HTBI primer set. TCRdb itself ran the multiplex PCR reads through MiXCR, one entry per CDR3 protein. The repertoire holds under 350,000 distinct CDR3 sequences, with 20% to 25% as singletons.

The sample was blood. J is TRBJ2-2 and V is TRBV10-3; D is undetermined. This clonotype originated in a man aged 35 to 55 with Graves' hyperthyroidism that later progressed to Graves' ophthalmopathy. CDR3 nucleotides: TGTGCCATCAGTGAGTCGGAAAAGAACACCGGGGAGCTGTTTTTT. It is translated as CAISESEKNTGELFF.